Listed below are T cell receptor beta chains from one sample, sequenced in a study of T cell responses to AZD1222 COVID-19 vaccine. The repertoire was sequenced with immunoSEQ multiplex PCR; TCRdb's copy has only in-frame clones and lacks some. The sample carries fewer than 200,000 clones, roughly 92% recorded once. Sequenced here: peripheral blood, sampled on day 0 of AZD1222 vaccination. These receptors were obtained from an adult in good health. Each CDR3 is given with its conserved first and last residue. The order of the fields is J gene, clone size, D gene, V gene, CDR3 DNA, CDR3 protein. The D gene is left open where the match is weak. Rows give clone size only sometimes, using once, few, many, or a class for an expanded clone.

J: TRBJ1-2; size: NA; D: NA; V: TRBV9; DNA: TGTGCCAGCAGCGTAGGGTCAGGCAGAAATGGCTACACCTTC; CDR3: CASSVGSGRNGYTF
J: TRBJ1-1; size: NA; D: TRBD1; V: TRBV30; DNA: TGTGCCTCAAAAAAGGGGGCGCACACTGAAGCTTTCTTT; CDR3: CASKKGAHTEAFF
J: TRBJ1-6; size: NA; D: NA; V: TRBV21-1; DNA: TGTGCCAGCATCCGACAGGCCGAAAAAAATAATTCACCCCTCCACTTT; CDR3: CASIRQAEKNNSPLHF
J: TRBJ1-5; size: NA; D: NA; V: TRBV19; DNA: TGTGCCAGTAGTTTTTTGCTGGGAAATCAGCCCCAGCATTTT; CDR3: CASSFLLGNQPQHF
J: TRBJ1-5; size: NA; D: NA; V: TRBV19; DNA: TGTGCCAGTAGTAGAATCCTGTTAGCAGGGGTTTCGCAGCCCCAGCATTTT; CDR3: CASSRILLAGVSQPQHF
J: TRBJ1-6; size: NA; D: NA; V: TRBV6-5; DNA: TGTGCCAGCTCTGGTGCCGCGTATAATTCACCCCTCCACTTT; CDR3: CASSGAAYNSPLHF
J: TRBJ2-3; size: NA; D: TRBD2; V: TRBV7-3; DNA: TGTGCCAGCAGCCCCCGAGGTAGCGGGGGGGCAGATACGCAGTATTTT; CDR3: CASSPRGSGGADTQYF
J: TRBJ2-7; size: NA; D: NA; V: TRBV13; DNA: TGTGCCAGCAGCCGAACTCCAGGGGGGCCCTACGAGCAGTACTTC; CDR3: CASSRTPGGPYEQYF
J: TRBJ2-2; size: NA; D: TRBD2; V: TRBV7-8; DNA: TGTGCCAGCAGCCCCCGACTAGCGGGGGGAACCGGGGAGCTGTTTTTT; CDR3: CASSPRLAGGTGELFF
J: TRBJ2-5; size: NA; D: TRBD1; V: TRBV6-2/TRBV6-3; DNA: TGTGCCAGCAGTGGTGACAGGGGATTTGGAGAGACCCAGTACTTC; CDR3: CASSGDRGFGETQYF
J: TRBJ1-5; size: NA; D: TRBD1; V: TRBV11-3; DNA: TGTGCCAGCAGCTTAGGAGGGGGCTTCAATCAGCCCCAGCATTTT; CDR3: CASSLGGGFNQPQHF
J: TRBJ2-3; size: NA; D: TRBD2; V: TRBV5-1; DNA: TGCGCCAGCAGCTTGGGACTAGCGGGGGGTAGCACAGATACGCAGTATTTT; CDR3: CASSLGLAGGSTDTQYF
J: TRBJ1-5; size: NA; D: NA; V: TRBV19; DNA: TGTGCCAGTAGTCCGCCCCCAGGGACGGGGTTCGGGAGCAATCAGCCCCAGCATTTT; CDR3: CASSPPPGTGFGSNQPQHF
J: TRBJ2-1; size: NA; D: TRBD2; V: TRBV6-5; DNA: TGTGCCAGCAATCCCGGGACTAGCGGAAACAATGAGCAGTTCTTC; CDR3: CASNPGTSGNNEQFF
J: TRBJ1-3; size: NA; D: NA; V: TRBV5-4; DNA: TGTGCCAGCAGCGCCGACCTGGGGGGTGGAAACACCATATATTTT; CDR3: CASSADLGGGNTIYF
J: TRBJ2-3; size: NA; D: TRBD2; V: TRBV5-1; DNA: TGCGCCAGCAGCGCTCGTAGCGGGGGGCCCGCAGATACGCAGTATTTT; CDR3: CASSARSGGPADTQYF
J: TRBJ2-7; size: few; D: NA; V: TRBV7-9; DNA: TGTGCCAGCAGCCTCGCGGCAGGGCAGGAGCAGTACTTC; CDR3: CASSLAAGQEQYF
J: TRBJ2-1; size: once; D: NA; V: TRBV7-8; DNA: TGTGCCAGCAGCTTAGCGTCAGGGAGCAATGAGCAGTTCTTC; CDR3: CASSLASGSNEQFF
J: TRBJ1-2; size: NA; D: NA; V: TRBV7-8; DNA: TGTGCCAGCAGCTTAGATCAGACAGGAAGTTCTGGCTACACCTTC; CDR3: CASSLDQTGSSGYTF
J: TRBJ1-3; size: NA; D: NA; V: TRBV6-5; DNA: TGTGCCAGCATTCGGGGGCTTGGTGGAAACACCATATATTTT; CDR3: CASIRGLGGNTIYF
J: TRBJ1-6; size: NA; D: NA; V: TRBV20-1; DNA: TGCAGTGCTAGTGTCCCGTCCTATAATTCACCCCTCCACTTT; CDR3: CSASVPSYNSPLHF
J: TRBJ1-2; size: NA; D: TRBD1; V: TRBV7-6; DNA: TGTGCCAGCAGCCAACGTTTCAGGGGGAACTATGGCTACACCTTC; CDR3: CASSQRFRGNYGYTF
J: TRBJ2-7; size: few; D: NA; V: TRBV19; DNA: TGTGCCAGTAGTATCGTTTTGGACACCTGGTCCGAGCAGTACTTC; CDR3: CASSIVLDTWSEQYF
J: TRBJ2-5; size: NA; D: NA; V: TRBV27; DNA: TGTGCCAGCAGCGCTTGGAGGCAAGAGACCCAGTACTTC; CDR3: CASSAWRQETQYF
J: TRBJ2-1; size: NA; D: TRBD2; V: TRBV7-2; DNA: TGTGCCAGCAGCTTTGGGGGGGGTCTGGGCTACAATGAGCAGTTCTTC; CDR3: CASSFGGGLGYNEQFF
J: TRBJ2-7; size: NA; D: NA; V: TRBV6-5; DNA: TGTGCCAGCAGACCACAAACAGGCATTTACGAGCAGTACTTC; CDR3: CASRPQTGIYEQYF
J: TRBJ1-1; size: NA; D: NA; V: TRBV6-5; DNA: TGTGCCAGCAGTTTCCGCCCGCAGGGGATGAACACTGAAGCTTTCTTT; CDR3: CASSFRPQGMNTEAFF
J: TRBJ1-4; size: once; D: NA; V: TRBV18; DNA: TGTGCCAGCTCACCGGAGTCAACTAATGAAAAACTGTTTTTT; CDR3: CASSPESTNEKLFF
J: TRBJ1-5; size: NA; D: TRBD1; V: TRBV6-6; DNA: TGTGCCAGCAGTCGTACTCCACCGGGACAGGGGGCTCAGCCCCAGCATTTT; CDR3: CASSRTPPGQGAQPQHF
J: TRBJ2-7; size: NA; D: NA; V: TRBV4-3; DNA: TGCGCCAGCAGCCAAGTACACAGCCTAGGTGAGCAGTACTTC; CDR3: CASSQVHSLGEQYF
J: TRBJ1-3; size: once; D: NA; V: TRBV18; DNA: TGTGCCAGCTCACAGGGAAGATCTGGAAACACCATATATTTT; CDR3: CASSQGRSGNTIYF
J: TRBJ1-2; size: NA; D: TRBD1; V: TRBV27; DNA: TGTGCCAGCAGGGGGCGCGCGACAGGGATCGGCGGCTACACCTTC; CDR3: CASRGRATGIGGYTF
J: TRBJ1-5; size: NA; D: NA; V: TRBV6-5; DNA: TGTGCCAGCAGTTACTTACTCGGACAGCCCCAGCATTTT; CDR3: CASSYLLGQPQHF